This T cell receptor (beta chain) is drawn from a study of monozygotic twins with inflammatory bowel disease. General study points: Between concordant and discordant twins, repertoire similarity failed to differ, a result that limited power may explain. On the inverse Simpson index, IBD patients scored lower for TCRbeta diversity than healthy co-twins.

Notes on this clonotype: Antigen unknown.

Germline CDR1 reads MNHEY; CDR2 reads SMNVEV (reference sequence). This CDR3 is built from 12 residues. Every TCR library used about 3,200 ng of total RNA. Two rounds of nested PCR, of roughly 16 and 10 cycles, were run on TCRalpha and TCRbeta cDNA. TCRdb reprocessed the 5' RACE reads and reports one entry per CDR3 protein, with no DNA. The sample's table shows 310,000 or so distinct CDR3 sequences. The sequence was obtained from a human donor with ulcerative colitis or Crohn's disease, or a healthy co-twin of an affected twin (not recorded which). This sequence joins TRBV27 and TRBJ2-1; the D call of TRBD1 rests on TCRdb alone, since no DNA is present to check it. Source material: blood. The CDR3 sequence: CASAYGGNEQFF.